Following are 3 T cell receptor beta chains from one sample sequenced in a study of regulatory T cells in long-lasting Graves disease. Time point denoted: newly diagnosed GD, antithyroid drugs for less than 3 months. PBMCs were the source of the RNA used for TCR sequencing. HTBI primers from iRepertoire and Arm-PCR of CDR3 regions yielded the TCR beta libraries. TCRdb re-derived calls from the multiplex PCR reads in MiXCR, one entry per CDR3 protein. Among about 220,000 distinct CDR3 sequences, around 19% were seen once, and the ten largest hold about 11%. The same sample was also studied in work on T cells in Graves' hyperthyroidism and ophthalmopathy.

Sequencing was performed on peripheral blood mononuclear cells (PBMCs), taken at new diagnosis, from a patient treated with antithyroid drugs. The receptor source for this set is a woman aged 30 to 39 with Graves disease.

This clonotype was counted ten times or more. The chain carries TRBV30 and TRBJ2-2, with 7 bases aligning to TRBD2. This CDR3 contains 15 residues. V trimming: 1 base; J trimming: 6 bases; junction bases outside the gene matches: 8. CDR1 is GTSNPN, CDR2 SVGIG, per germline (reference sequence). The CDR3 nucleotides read TGTGCCTGGAGTGGTGGGGCGGGAGTGGCCGGGGAGCTGTTTTTT. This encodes CAWSGGAGVAGELFF.

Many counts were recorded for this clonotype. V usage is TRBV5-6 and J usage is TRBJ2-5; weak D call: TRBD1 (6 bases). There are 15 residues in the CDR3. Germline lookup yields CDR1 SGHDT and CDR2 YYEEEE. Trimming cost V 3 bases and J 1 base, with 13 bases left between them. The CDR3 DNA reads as TGTGCCAGCAGCTACAGGGAGATGGGCCAAGAGACCCAGTACTTC. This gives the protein CASSYREMGQETQYF.

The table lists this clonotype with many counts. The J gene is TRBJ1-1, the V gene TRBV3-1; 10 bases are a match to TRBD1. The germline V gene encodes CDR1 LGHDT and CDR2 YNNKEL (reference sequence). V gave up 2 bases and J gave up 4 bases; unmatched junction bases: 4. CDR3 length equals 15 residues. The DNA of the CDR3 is TGTGCCAGCAGCCAACGTGGGACAGGGGTCACTGAAGCTTTCTTT. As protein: CASSQRGTGVTEAFF.